The sequence of this TCR beta chain was determined in a study of shared clonotypes between healthy human individuals. Turning to the study itself: CD8 memory received one plate per donor, CD8 naive two, CD4 memory three and CD4 naive three. The study's findings and limits: Among donors, sharing of clonotypes was expected to be affected by sequencing depth.

Sorted-subset replicate PCR reactions were performed with approximately 200 ng DNA, corresponding to tens of thousands of T cell genomes. Here immunoSEQ multiplex PCR was the method, and the copy in TCRdb shows in-frame clones only, minus some. The sample has hundreds of thousands of clones; around two thirds are singletons. Note on this clone: Its antigen is unidentified.

Donors, without exception, were Caucasian adults residing in Nashville, Tennessee. V lost 5 bases to trimming and J lost 6 bases; unmatched junction nucleotides: 10. The CDR3 extends over 15 amino acids. Germline lookup yields CDR1 SNHLY and CDR2 FYNNEI. The J gene is TRBJ2-1, the V gene TRBV2, with 7 bases matching TRBD2. The sequencing input was memory CD4+ T cells sorted from blood. Specified subset: CD45RA-negative fraction. This TCR was recovered from a woman aged 25-40 years in good health. CDR3 nucleotides: TGTGCCAGCAGTCCGGAAATAACTAGCGTCAATGAGCAGTTCTTC. It is translated as CASSPEITSVNEQFF.